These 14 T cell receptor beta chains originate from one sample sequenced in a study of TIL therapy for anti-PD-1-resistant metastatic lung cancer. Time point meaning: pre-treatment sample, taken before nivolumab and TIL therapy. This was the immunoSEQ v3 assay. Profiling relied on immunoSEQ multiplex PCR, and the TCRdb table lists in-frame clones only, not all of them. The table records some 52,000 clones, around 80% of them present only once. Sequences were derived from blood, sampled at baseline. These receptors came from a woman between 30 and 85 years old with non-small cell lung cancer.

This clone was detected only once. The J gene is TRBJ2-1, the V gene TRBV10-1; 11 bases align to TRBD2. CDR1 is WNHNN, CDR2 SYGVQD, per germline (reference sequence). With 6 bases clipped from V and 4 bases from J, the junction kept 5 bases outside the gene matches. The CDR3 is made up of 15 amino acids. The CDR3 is CASSHTSGGYNEQFF. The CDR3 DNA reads TGCGCCAGCAGCCACACTAGCGGGGGATACAATGAGCAGTTCTTC.

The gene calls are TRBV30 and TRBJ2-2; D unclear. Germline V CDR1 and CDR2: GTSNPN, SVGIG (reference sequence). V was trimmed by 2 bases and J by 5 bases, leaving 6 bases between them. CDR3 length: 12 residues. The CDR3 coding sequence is TGTGCCTGGAGTCCGCAAACCGGGGAGCTGTTTTTT. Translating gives CAWSPQTGELFF.

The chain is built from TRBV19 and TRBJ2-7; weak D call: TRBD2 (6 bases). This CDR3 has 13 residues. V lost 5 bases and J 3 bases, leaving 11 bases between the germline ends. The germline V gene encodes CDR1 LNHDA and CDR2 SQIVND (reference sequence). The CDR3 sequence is CASSPGVYYEQYF. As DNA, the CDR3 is TGTGCCAGTAGTCCGGGGGTATACTACGAGCAGTACTTC.

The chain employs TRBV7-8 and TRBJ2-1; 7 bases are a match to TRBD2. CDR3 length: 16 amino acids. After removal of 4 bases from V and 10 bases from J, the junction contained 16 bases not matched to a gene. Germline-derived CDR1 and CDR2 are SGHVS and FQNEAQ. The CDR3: CASSSVLLGGGPEQFF. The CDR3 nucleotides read TGTGCCAGCAGCTCCGTTCTCCTGGGCGGGGGTCCAGAGCAGTTCTTC.

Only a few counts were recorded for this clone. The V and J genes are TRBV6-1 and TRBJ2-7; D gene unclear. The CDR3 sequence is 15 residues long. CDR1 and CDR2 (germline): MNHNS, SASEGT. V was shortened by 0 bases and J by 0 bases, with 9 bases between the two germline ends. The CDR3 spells CASSEASLNSYEQYF. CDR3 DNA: TGTGCCAGCAGTGAAGCCTCTTTGAACTCCTACGAGCAGTACTTC.

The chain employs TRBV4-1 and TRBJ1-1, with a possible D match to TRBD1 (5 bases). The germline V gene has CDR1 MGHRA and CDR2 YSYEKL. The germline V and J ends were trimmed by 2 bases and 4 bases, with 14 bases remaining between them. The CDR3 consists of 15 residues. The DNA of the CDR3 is TGCGCCAGCAGCCAAAGCCCCGGGGGGGGCACTGAAGCTTTCTTT. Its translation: CASSQSPGGGTEAFF.

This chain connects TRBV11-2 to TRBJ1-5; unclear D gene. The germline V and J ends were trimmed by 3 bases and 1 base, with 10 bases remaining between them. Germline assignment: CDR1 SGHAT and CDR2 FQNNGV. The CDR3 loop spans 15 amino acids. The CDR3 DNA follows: TGTGCCAGCAGCTTTCGGGGTTACAGCAATCAGCCCCAGCATTTT. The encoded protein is CASSFRGYSNQPQHF.

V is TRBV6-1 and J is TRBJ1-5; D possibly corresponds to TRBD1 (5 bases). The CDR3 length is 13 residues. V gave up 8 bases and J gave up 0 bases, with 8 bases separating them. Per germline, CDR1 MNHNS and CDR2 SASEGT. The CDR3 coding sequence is TGTGCCAGCCTCGGGGGTAGCAATCAGCCCCAGCATTTT. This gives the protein CASLGGSNQPQHF.

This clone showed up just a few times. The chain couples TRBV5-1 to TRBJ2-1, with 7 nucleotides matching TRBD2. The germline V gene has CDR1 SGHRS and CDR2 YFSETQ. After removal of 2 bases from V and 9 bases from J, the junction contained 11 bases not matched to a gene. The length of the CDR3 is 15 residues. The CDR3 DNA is TGCGCCAGCAGCTTTTGGGCGGGAGTTTTAGGTGAGCAGTTCTTC. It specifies CASSFWAGVLGEQFF.

CDR3 region: CASSWPGTDNSPLHF. The CDR3 DNA reads TGTGCCAGCAGTTGGCCCGGGACCGATAATTCACCCCTCCACTTT. The V call is TRBV5-4, the J call TRBJ1-6, with a weak D call TRBD1 (5 bases). The CDR3 is 15 residues long. CDR1 is SGHNT and CDR2 is YYREEE in the germline V gene (reference sequence). V dropped 5 bases and J dropped 5 bases, with 14 bases sitting between them.

CDR3 sequence reads: CASSEGVLPQNEQFF. The CDR3 DNA sequence: TGTGCCAGCAGTGAAGGCGTGTTACCCCAGAATGAGCAGTTCTTC. This chain joins TRBV25-1 and TRBJ2-1; D gene ambiguous. The CDR3 contains 15 residues. Germline-derived CDR1 and CDR2 are MGHDK and SYGVNS. V shed 2 bases and J shed 7 bases, with 15 bases lying between them. Supplemented by reference TRBV25-1 and TRBJ2-1, the full variable domain reads EADIYQTPRYLVIGTGKKITLECSQTMGHDKMYWYQQDPGMELHLIHYSYGVNSTEKGDLSSESTVSRIRTEHFPLTLESARPSHTSQYLCASSEGVLPQNEQFFGPGTRLTVL.

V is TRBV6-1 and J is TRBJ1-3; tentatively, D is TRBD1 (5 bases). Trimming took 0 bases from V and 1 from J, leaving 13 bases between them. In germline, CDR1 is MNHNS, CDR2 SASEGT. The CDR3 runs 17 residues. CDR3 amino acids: CASSEAWGTISGNTIYF. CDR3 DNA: TGTGCCAGCAGTGAAGCCTGGGGGACGATATCTGGAAACACCATATATTTT.

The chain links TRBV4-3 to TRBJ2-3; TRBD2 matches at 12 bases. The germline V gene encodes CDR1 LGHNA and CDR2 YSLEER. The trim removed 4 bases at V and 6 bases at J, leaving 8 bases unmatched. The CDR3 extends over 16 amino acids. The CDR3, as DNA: TGCGCCAGCAGCCTAAGTGCTAGCGGGGGGGGTGATACGCAGTATTTT. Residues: CASSLSASGGGDTQYF.

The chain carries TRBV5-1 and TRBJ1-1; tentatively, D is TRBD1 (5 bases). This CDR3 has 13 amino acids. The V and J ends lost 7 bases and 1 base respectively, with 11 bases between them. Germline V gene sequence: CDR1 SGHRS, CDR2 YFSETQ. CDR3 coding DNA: TGCGCCAGCGGAATAGGGGCGAACACTGAAGCTTTCTTT. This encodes CASGIGANTEAFF.